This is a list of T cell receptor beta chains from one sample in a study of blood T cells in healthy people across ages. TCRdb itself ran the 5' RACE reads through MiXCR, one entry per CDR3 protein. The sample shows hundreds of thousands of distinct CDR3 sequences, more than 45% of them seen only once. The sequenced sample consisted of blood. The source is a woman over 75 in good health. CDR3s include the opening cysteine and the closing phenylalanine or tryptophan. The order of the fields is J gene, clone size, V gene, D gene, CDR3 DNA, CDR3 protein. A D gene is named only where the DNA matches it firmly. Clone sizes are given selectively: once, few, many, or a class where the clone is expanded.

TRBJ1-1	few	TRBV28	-	TGTGCCAGCAGTGCGGGAGGAAAGAACACTGAAGCTTTCTTT	CASSAGGKNTEAFF
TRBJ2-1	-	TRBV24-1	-	TGTGCCACCAGTGATTTTGGCCCTTACTACAATGAGCAGTTCTTC	CATSDFGPYYNEQFF
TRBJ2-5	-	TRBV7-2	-	TGTGCCAGCAGCTTAGGGTTTCATGGGACCCAAGAGACCCAGTACTTC	CASSLGFHGTQETQYF
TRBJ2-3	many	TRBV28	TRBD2	TGTGCCAGCAGTTCGGGGGGTCCAACAGATACGCAGTATTTT	CASSSGGPTDTQYF
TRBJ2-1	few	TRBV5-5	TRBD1	TGTGCCAGCAGCGTCGACAGGGGGTATACCAGCTCCTACAATGAGCAGTTCTTC	CASSVDRGYTSSYNEQFF
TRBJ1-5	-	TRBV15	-	TGTGCCACCAGCAGAGTGGAGGGGCGCGGCAATCAGCCCCAGCATTTT	CATSRVEGRGNQPQHF
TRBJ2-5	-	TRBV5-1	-	TGCGCCAGCAGCTTGTCAGGGATTAAGCAGTACTTC	CASSLSGIKQYF
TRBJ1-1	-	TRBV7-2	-	TGTGCCAGCAGCTTAGTCTCCCGGACCCTTAGGATCACTGAAGCTTTCTTT	CASSLVSRTLRITEAFF
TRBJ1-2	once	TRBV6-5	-	TGTGCCAGCACCACTGGGGCCGGGGCGATCTATGGCTACACCTTC	CASTTGAGAIYGYTF
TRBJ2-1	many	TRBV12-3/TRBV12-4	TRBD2	TGTGCCAGCAGTTTAACTAGCGGCCAGGGAGGTGAGCAGTTCTTC	CASSLTSGQGGEQFF
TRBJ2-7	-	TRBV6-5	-	TGTGCCAGCACAGGCGGTAGCGCCTACGAGCAGTACTTC	CASTGGSAYEQYF
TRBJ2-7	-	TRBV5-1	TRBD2	TGCGCCAGCAGCTTTACGACTAGCGGGAGGGCCCAAAGAAACGAGCAGTACTTC	CASSFTTSGRAQRNEQYF
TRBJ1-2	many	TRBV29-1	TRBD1	TGCAGCGTTGGGGACAGGAACTCCTATGGCTACACCTTC	CSVGDRNSYGYTF
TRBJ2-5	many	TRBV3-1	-	TGTGCCAGCAGCCCTTTTCTGACATCGGAGACCCAGTACTTC	CASSPFLTSETQYF
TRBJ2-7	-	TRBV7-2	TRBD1	TGTGCCAGCAGCTTAGGCCCGGGACAGGGGGAAACCTGCGAGCAGTACTTC	CASSLGPGQGETCEQYF
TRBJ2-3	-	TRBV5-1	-	TGCGCCAGCAAGGGTCAGCGTCAGCAGTATTTT	CASKGQRQQYF
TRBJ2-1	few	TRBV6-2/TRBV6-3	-	TGTGCCAGCAGTTACTCGGCCTACTCAGTTCCGAGCTCCTACAATGAGCAGTTCTTC	CASSYSAYSVPSSYNEQFF
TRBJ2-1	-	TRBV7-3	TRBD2	TGTGCCAGCAGCTTCTGGGCGGGGGGGCCTTTCAATGAGCAGTTCTTC	CASSFWAGGPFNEQFF
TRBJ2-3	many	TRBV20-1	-	TGCAGTGCTAGGGGCACAGATACGCAGTATTTT	CSARGTDTQYF
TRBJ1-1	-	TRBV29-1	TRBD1	TGCAGCGCCCGACAGGGGGTAACTGAAGCTTTCTTT	CSARQGVTEAFF
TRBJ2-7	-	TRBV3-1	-	TGTGCCAGCAGCCCGCTCGGTTTCGAGCAGTACTTC	CASSPLGFEQYF
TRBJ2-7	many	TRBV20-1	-	TGCAGCGGCACAACTTTGGCTGAGCAGTACTTC	CSGTTLAEQYF
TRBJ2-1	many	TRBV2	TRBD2	TGTGCCAGCAACGCGGGAGGCTCCTACAATGAGCAGTTCTTC	CASNAGGSYNEQFF
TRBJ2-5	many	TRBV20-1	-	TGCAGTGCTTACAAAGGATGGGAGACCCAGTACTTC	CSAYKGWETQYF
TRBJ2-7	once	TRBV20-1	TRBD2	TGCAGTGCTAGCCCCCTAGCGGAGTCCTACGAGCAGTACTTC	CSASPLAESYEQYF
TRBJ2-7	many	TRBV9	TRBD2	TGTGCCAGCAGCGTAGCGTCGGGAGGACGATCTTACGAGCAGTACTTC	CASSVASGGRSYEQYF
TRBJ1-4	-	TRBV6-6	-	TGTGCCAGCAGTTACTCAGGGGGAGGCGAAAAACTGTTTTTT	CASSYSGGGEKLFF